This T cell receptor (beta chain) was captured in a study of Graves' ophthalmopathy and Graves' hyperthyroidism. Study outcomes and limitations: Detection in blood was also observed for most expanded thyroid clonotypes above 0.001 frequency.

The CDR3 extends over 14 amino acids. The V gene lost 3 bases and the J gene lost 1 base, with 12 bases spanning the gap. Germline values: CDR1 DFQATT, CDR2 SNEGSKA (reference sequence). Amplified material comprised TCR beta CDR3 regions derived from RNA transcripts. In the first round, RT-PCR was carried out with HTBI primers, and a multiplex PCR formed the second round. From the multiplex PCR reads, TCRdb called clonotypes with MiXCR, one entry per CDR3 protein. The sample carries 200,000 to 250,000 distinct CDR3 sequences, around 28% recorded once. This clonotype was picked up many times. The antigen is not known.

V is TRBV20-1 and J is TRBJ1-1; D remains unclear. The receptor's source is a man aged 45-60 years with Graves' ophthalmopathy. Sequencing used peripheral blood. CDR3 in DNA: TGCAGTGCTAGCCCTTTCGGGGAGAACACTGAAGCTTTCTTT. Protein sequence: CSASPFGENTEAFF.